Each of the 10 T cell receptor beta chains below was sequenced from the same sample in a study of OX40 agonist ivuxolimab in advanced cancers. Clones were read by immunoSEQ multiplex PCR, and TCRdb kept only the in-frame ones, dropping some. The table shows 80,000 to 100,000 clones, with around 85% occurring only once. This specimen consisted of CD4+ or CD8+ T cells sorted from blood, obtained in a trial of the OX40 agonist ivuxolimab. These receptors were taken from an adult with an advanced solid tumor such as melanoma, head and neck, liver or kidney cancer.

The sample holds a few counts of this clone. V usage is TRBV4-1 and J usage is TRBJ1-5, with D maybe TRBD1 (5 bases). This CDR3 has 13 residues. Germline V gene sequence: CDR1 MGHRA, CDR2 YSYEKL. V lost 0 bases and J lost 6, with 6 bases in between. In nucleotides, the CDR3 is TGCGCCAGCAGCCAAGAAGGGGTTCAGCCCCAGCATTTT. This translates into CASSQEGVQPQHF.

For the CDR3, the DNA is TGTGCCATCACCAGGGACAGTTCCTACGAGCAGTACTTC. Translation: CAITRDSSYEQYF. The J gene is TRBJ2-7, the V gene TRBV28; 7 positions agree with TRBD1. Germline values: CDR1 MDHEN, CDR2 SYDVKM. The CDR3 spans 13 residues. Trimming cost V 10 bases and J 1 base; bases outside gene matches: 7. Looking up the rest from reference TRBV28 and TRBJ2-7 gives the full variable domain: DVKVTQSSRYLVKRTGEKVFLECVQDMDHENMFWYRQDPGLGLRLIYFSYDVKMKEKGDIPEGYSVSREKKERFSLILESASTNQTSMYLCAITRDSSYEQYFGPGTRLTVT.

This clone was counted only a few times. Within the sample, other DNA sequences also encode this same CDR3. This sequence joins TRBV19 and TRBJ2-5; D may be TRBD2 (5 bases). The ends were cut back, 6 bases at V and 4 bases at J, with 6 bases in the middle. The CDR3 has 11 amino acids. The germline CDR1 and CDR2 sequences are LNHDA and SQIVND (reference sequence). CDR3: CASSRGETQYF. CDR3 coding DNA: TGTGCCAGTAGCCGGGGAGAGACCCAGTACTTC.

The V and J genes are TRBV9 and TRBJ2-3, with TRBD2 matching 10 bases. This CDR3 is 15 amino acids long. Germline V gene data show CDR1 as SGDLS and CDR2 as YYNGEE. The V segment lost 2 bases and the J segment 6 bases; nucleotides outside the gene matches: 6. The CDR3 DNA sequence: TGTGCCAGCAGCGTTGATAGCGGGGGGCCGGATACGCAGTATTTT. Its protein product is CASSVDSGGPDTQYF.

The chain has TRBV7-9 and TRBJ2-2; D is unresolved. Trimming removed 3 bases from V and 3 bases from J, with 11 bases in between. This CDR3 has 15 amino acids. CDR1 is SEHNR and CDR2 is FQNEAQ in the germline V gene (reference sequence). The CDR3 here is CASSFWVRDTGELFF. The CDR3 nucleotides are TGTGCCAGCAGCTTTTGGGTCCGGGACACCGGGGAGCTGTTTTTT. The complete variable domain, with remaining parts taken from reference TRBV7-9 and TRBJ2-2, reads DTGVSQNPRHKITKRGQNVTFRCDPISEHNRLYWYRQTLGQGPEFLTYFQNEAQLEKSRLLSDRFSAERPKGSFSTLEIQRTEQGDSAMYLCASSFWVRDTGELFFGEGSRLTVL.

V is TRBV11-2 and J is TRBJ2-1; TRBD2 might be the D (5 bases). V lost 7 bases to trimming and J lost 4 bases, with 17 bases between them. The CDR3 runs to 15 residues. The germline CDR1 and CDR2 sequences are SGHAT and FQNNGV. The CDR3 region has the DNA TGTGCCAGCACCAGCGACCCGGCGGGTTACAATGAGCAGTTCTTC. Amino acid sequence: CASTSDPAGYNEQFF.

The chain employs TRBV7-9 and TRBJ1-2; D remains ambiguous. The V gene's germline CDR1 is SEHNR and CDR2 FQNEAQ (reference sequence). This CDR3 region has 13 residues. Trimming cost V 2 bases and J 1 base, with 5 bases left between them. CDR3 sequence: CASSLNSNYGYTF. The DNA of the CDR3 is TGTGCCAGCAGCTTAAACAGTAACTATGGCTACACCTTC. The full variable domain, in which reference TRBV7-9 and TRBJ1-2 provide the parts outside the CDR3, is DTGVSQNPRHKITKRGQNVTFRCDPISEHNRLYWYRQTLGQGPEFLTYFQNEAQLEKSRLLSDRFSAERPKGSFSTLEIQRTEQGDSAMYLCASSLNSNYGYTFGSGTRLTVV.

The chain carries TRBV5-1 and TRBJ1-5; 7 bases are a match to TRBD1. The V gene end was trimmed by 3 bases and the J gene end by 2 bases; junction bases not matched to a gene: 2. Germline V lookup: CDR1 SGHRS, CDR2 YFSETQ. The CDR3 is 14 residues long. The CDR3 DNA follows: TGCGCCAGCAGCTGGCAGGGGGGCAATCAGCCCCAGCATTTT. The encoded protein is CASSWQGGNQPQHF.

This chain links TRBV6-5 with TRBJ1-5, with D unresolved. V gave up 2 bases and J gave up 3 bases, with 5 bases separating them. Germline V gene data show CDR1 as MNHEY and CDR2 as SVGAGI. This CDR3 spans 13 amino acids. CDR3 in amino acids: CASSYRVNQPQHF. CDR3 sequence (DNA): TGTGCCAGCAGTTACAGGGTCAATCAGCCCCAGCATTTT.

The V gene is TRBV7-2, the J gene TRBJ2-3; 7 bases are shared with TRBD2. Germline trimming cut 6 bases from V and 1 base from J; bases unmatched to any gene: 1. The germline V gene encodes CDR1 SGHTA and CDR2 FQGNSA. The CDR3 loop spans 13 amino acids. The CDR3 protein is CASRGGGTDTQYF. The CDR3 region has the DNA TGTGCCAGCAGGGGAGGGGGCACAGATACGCAGTATTTT.